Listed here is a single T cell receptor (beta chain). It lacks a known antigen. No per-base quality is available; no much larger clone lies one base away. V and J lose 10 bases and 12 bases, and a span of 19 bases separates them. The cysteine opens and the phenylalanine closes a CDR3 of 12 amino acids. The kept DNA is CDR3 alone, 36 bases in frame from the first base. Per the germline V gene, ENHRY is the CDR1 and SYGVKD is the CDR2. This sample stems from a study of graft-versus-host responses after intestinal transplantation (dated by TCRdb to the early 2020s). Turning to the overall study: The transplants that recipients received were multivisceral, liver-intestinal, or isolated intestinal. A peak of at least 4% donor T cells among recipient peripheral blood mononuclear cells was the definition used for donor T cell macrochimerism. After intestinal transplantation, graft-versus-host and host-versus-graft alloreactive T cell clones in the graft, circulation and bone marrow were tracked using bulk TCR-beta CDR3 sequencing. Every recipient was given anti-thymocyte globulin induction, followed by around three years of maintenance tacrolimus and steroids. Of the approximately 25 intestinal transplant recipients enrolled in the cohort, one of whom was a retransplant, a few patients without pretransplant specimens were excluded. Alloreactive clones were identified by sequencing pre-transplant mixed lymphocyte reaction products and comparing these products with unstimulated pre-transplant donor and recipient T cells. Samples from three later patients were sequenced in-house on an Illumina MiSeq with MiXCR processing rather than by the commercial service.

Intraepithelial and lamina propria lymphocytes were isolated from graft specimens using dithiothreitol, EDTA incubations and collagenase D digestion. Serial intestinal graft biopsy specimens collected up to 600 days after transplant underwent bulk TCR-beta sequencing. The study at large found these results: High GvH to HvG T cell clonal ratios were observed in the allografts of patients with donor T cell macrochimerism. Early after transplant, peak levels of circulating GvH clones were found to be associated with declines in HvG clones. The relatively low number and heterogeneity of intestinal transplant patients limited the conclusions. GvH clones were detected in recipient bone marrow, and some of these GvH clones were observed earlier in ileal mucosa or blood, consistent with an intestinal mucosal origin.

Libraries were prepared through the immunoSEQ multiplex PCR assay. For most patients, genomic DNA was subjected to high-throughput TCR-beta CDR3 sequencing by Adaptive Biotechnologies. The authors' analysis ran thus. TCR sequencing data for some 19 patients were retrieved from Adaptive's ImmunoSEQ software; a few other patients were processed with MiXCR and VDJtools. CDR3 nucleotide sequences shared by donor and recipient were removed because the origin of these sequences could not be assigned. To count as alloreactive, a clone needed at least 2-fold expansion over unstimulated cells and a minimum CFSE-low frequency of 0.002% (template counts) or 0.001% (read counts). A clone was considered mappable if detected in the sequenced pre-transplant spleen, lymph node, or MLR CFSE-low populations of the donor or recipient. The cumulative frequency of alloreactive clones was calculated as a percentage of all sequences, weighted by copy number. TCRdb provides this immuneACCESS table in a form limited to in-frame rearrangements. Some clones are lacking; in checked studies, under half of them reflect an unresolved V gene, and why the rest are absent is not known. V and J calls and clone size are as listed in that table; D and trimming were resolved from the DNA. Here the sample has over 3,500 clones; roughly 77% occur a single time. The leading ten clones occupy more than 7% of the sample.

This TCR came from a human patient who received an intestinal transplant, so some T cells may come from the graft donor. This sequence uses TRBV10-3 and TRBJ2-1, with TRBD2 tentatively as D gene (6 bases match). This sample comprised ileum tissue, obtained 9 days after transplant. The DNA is TGTGCCACCCGGAGGGGCGACTTATGGCAGTTCTTC. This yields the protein CATRRGDLWQFF.